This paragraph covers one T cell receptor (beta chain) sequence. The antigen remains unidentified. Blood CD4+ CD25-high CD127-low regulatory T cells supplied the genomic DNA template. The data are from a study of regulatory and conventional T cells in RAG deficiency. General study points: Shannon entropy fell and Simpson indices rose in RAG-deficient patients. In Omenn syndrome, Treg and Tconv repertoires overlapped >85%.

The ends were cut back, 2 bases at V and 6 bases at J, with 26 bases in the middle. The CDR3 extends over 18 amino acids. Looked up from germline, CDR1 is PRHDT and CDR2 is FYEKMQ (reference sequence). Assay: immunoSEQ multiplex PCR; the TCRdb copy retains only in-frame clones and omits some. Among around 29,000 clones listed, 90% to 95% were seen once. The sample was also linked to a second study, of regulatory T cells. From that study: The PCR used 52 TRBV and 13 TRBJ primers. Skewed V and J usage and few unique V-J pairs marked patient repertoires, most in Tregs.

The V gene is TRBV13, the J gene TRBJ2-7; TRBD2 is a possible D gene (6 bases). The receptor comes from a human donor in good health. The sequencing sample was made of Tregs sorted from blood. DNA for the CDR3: TGTGCCAGCAGCTTATTTATTTCGGCGTGGGGGGACCATCGCGAGCAGTACTTC. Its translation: CASSLFISAWGDHREQYF.